These 3 T cell receptor beta chains share one sample of origin, sequenced in a study of breast tumors, draining lymph nodes, adjacent tissues. TCRdb processed the multiplex PCR reads anew with MiXCR; each CDR3 protein has one entry. This sample has 200,000 to 300,000 distinct CDR3 sequences; around 30% occur once, and the top ten carry more than 1%. Samples came from axillary lymph nodes draining the breast cancer. Sequenced input: axillary lymph node tissue. These receptors were obtained from a female donor with breast cancer. Some clones in this sample may be carry-over from other donors' samples.

Turning to this clonotype: A much bigger clone sits one base away, suggesting this may be a read error. In nucleotides, the CDR3 is TGTGCCAGCAGTCGGTGGGACAGAATACGTCTGGAGCTGTTTTTT. It encodes CASSRWDRIRLELFF. V and J are TRBV6-5 and TRBJ2-2; 7 bases line up with TRBD1. Trimming at V came to 5 bases and at J to 10 bases, leaving 13 bases not matched to a gene. The CDR3 loop spans 15 amino acids. Per the germline V gene, CDR1 is MNHEY and CDR2 is SVGAGI.

As concerns this clonotype: A much larger clonotype is one base distant, so this may be a read error. Without the conserved terminal phenylalanine or tryptophan, this CDR3 likely stems from a read error. The genes are TRBV5-5 and TRBJ2-1; 7 bases match TRBD1. With V trimmed by 4 bases and J by 4 bases, 8 bases remained unmatched. The CDR3 totals 15 residues. Germline V gene sequence: CDR1 SGHKS, CDR2 YYEKEE (reference sequence). CDR3 protein: CASSQDGDSYNEQFL. The CDR3 bases are TGTGCCAGCAGCCAAGATGGGGACAGTTACAATGAGCAGTTCCTC.

About this clonotype itself: A much larger clone differs by one base, so this may be a read error. This chain uses TRBV5-1 with TRBJ1-6; 8 positions match TRBD1. This CDR3 region has 14 residues. CDR1 is SGHRS, CDR2 YFSETQ, per germline. The V segment lost 5 bases and the J segment 5 bases; nucleotides outside the gene matches: 3. The CDR3 reads CASSIQGDNSPLHF. Written as DNA, the CDR3 is TGCGCCAGCAGTATACAGGGGGATAATTCACCCCTCCACTTT.